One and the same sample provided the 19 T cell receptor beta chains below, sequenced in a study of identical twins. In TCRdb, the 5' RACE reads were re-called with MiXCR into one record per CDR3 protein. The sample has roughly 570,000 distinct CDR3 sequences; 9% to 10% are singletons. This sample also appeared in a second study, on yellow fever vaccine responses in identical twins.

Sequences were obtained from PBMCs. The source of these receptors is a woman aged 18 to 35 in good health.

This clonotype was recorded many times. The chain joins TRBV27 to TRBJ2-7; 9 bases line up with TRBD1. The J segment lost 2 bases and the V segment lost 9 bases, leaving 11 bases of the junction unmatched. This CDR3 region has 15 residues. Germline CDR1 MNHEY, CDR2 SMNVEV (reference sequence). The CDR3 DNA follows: TGTGCCAGAAGGATTCAGGGACAGGGCGCCTACGAGCAGTACTTC. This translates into CARRIQGQGAYEQYF.

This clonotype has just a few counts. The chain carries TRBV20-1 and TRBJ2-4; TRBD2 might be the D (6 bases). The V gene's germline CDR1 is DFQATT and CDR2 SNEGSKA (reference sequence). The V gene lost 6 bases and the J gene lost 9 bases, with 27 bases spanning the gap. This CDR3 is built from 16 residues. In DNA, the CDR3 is TGCAGTGCGGGAGGCACGGGACCCAACGGGGTTGGCATTCAGTACTTC. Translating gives CSAGGTGPNGVGIQYF.

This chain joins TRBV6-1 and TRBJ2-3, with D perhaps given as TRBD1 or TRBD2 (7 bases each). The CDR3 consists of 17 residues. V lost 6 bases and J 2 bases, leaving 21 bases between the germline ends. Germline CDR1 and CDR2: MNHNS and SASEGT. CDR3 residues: CASRGGTDIPDTDTQYF. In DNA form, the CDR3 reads TGTGCCAGCAGGGGGGGGACAGATATACCCGACACAGATACGCAGTATTTT.

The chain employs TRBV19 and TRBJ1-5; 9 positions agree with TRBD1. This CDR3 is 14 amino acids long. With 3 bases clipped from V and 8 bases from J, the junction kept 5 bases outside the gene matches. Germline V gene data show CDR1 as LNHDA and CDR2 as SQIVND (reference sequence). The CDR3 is CASSMWTGEKPQHF. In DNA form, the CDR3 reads TGTGCCAGTAGTATGTGGACAGGGGAGAAGCCCCAGCATTTT.

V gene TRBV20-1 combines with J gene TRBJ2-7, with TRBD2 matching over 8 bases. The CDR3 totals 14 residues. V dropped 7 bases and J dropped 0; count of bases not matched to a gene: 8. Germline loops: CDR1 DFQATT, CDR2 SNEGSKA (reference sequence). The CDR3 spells CSGRPSGSSYEQYF. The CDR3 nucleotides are TGCAGTGGTCGGCCGAGCGGGAGCTCCTACGAGCAGTACTTC.

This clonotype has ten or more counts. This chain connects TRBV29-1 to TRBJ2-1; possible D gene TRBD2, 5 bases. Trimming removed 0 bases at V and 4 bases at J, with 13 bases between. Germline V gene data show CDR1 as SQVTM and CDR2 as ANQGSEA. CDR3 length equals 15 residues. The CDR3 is CSVEDILREYNEQFF. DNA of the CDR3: TGCAGCGTTGAAGACATACTGAGGGAATACAATGAGCAGTTCTTC.

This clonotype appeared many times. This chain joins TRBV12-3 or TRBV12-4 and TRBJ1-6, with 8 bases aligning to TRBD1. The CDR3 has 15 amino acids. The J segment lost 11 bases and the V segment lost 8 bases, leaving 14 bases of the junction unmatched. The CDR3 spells CASGNGDRPGTPLHF. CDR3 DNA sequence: TGTGCCAGCGGAAACGGGGACAGGCCCGGTACACCCCTCCACTTT.

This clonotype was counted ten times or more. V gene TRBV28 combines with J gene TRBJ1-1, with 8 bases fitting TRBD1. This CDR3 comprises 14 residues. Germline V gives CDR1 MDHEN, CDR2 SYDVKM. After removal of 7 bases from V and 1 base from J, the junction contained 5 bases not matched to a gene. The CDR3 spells CASIDGTGNTEAFF. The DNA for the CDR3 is TGTGCCAGCATCGATGGGACAGGGAACACTGAAGCTTTCTTT. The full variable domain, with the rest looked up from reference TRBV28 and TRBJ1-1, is DVKVTQSSRYLVKRTGEKVFLECVQDMDHENMFWYRQDPGLGLRLIYFSYDVKMKEKGDIPEGYSVSREKKERFSLILESASTNQTSMYLCASIDGTGNTEAFFGQGTRLTVV.

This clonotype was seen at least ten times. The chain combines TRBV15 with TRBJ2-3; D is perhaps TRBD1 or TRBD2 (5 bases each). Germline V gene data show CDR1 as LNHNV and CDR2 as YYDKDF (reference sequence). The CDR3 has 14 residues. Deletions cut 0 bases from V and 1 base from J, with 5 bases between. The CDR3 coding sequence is TGTGCCACCAGCAGAGAGGGGGGCACAGATACGCAGTATTTT. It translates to CATSREGGTDTQYF.

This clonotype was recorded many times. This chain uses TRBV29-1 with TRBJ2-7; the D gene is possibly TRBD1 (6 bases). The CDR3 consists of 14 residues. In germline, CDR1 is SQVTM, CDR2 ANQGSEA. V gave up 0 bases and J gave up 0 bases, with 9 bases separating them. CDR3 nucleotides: TGCAGCGTTGAAGAGACAGGTTCCTCCTACGAGCAGTACTTC. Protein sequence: CSVEETGSSYEQYF.

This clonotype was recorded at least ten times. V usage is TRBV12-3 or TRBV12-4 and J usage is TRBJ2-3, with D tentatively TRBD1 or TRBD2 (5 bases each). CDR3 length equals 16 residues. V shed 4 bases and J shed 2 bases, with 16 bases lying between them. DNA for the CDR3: TGTGCCAGCAGTTCGAGGGGACGGCTGTTCACAGATACGCAGTATTTT. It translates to CASSSRGRLFTDTQYF.

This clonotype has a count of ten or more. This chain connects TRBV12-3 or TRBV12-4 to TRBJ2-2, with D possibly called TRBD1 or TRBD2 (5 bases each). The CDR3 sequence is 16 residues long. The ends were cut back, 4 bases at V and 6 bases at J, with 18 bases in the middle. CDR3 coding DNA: TGTGCCAGCAGTTCCACCGGGACGCAGGATTCCGGGGAGCTGTTTTTT. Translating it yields CASSSTGTQDSGELFF.

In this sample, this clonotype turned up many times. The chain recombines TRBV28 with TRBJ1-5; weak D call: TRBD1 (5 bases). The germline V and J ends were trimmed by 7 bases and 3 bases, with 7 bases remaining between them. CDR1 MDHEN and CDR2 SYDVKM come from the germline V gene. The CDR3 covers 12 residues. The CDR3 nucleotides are TGTGCCAGCAAAGGGGTCAATCAGCCCCAGCATTTT. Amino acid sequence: CASKGVNQPQHF.

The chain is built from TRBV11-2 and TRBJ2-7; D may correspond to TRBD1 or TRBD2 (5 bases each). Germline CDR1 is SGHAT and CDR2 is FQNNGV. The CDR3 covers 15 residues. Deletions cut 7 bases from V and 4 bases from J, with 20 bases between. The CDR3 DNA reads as TGTGCCAGCAACGAGCGGTGGGGGTGGGAGTACGAGCAGTACTTC. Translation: CASNERWGWEYEQYF.

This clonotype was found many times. CDR3 in amino acids: CASSPRASEQYF. Here the CDR3 DNA reads TGCGCCAGCAGCCCTCGGGCGAGCGAGCAGTACTTC. The J gene is TRBJ2-7, the V gene TRBV5-1; D remains ambiguous. V lost 4 bases, J lost 6 bases, and 11 bases lay in between. Germline loops: CDR1 SGHRS, CDR2 YFSETQ. This CDR3 contains 12 residues.

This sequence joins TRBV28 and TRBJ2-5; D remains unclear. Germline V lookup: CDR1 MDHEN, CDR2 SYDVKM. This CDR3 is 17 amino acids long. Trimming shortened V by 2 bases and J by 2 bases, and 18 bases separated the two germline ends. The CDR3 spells CASSLLGLSRQQETQYF. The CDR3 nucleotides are TGTGCCAGCAGTTTACTAGGATTATCCAGGCAACAAGAGACCCAGTACTTC.

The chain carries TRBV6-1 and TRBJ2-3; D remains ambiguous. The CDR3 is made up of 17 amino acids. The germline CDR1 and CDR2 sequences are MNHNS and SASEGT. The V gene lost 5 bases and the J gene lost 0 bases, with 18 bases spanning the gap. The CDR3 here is CASSRSGMFSSTDTQYF. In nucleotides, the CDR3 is TGTGCCAGCAGTCGCTCTGGGATGTTTTCTAGCACAGATACGCAGTATTTT.

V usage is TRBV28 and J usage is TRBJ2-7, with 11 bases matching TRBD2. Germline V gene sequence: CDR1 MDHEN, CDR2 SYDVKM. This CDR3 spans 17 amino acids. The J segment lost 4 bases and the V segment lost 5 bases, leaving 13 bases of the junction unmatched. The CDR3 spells CASSPELAGEALYEQYF. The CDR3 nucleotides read TGTGCCAGCAGTCCCGAACTAGCGGGGGAGGCCCTTTACGAGCAGTACTTC.

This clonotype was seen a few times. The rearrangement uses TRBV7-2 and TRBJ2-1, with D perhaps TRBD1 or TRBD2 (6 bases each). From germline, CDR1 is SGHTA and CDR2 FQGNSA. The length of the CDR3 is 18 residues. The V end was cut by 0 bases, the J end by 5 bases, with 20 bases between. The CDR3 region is CASSLAAGPGAGNNEQFF. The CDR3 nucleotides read TGTGCCAGCAGCTTAGCGGCAGGACCGGGGGCTGGGAACAATGAGCAGTTCTTC.